These 16 T cell receptor beta chains share one sample of origin, sequenced in a study of shared clonotypes between healthy human individuals. Using immunoSEQ multiplex PCR, the repertoire was profiled, and TCRdb retains in-frame clones only, with some absent. There are 2 million to 3 million clones in the sample; roughly 93% occur only once, and roughly 0.36% lies in the top ten. Sequenced sample: naive CD4+ T cells from PBMCs. The subset: CD45RA+ positively selected. All receptors derive from a man younger than 35 in good health. Some clones in this sample may be carry-over from other donors' samples.

This rearrangement joins TRBV2 to TRBJ2-5; 11 nucleotides align to TRBD2. Germline V CDR1 and CDR2: SNHLY, FYNNEI. Trimming removed 6 bases from V and 2 bases from J; junction bases left unmatched: 2. This CDR3 is built from 14 residues. CDR3 sequence reads: CASRRLAGQETQYF. CDR3 bases: TGTGCCAGCAGGCGACTAGCGGGACAAGAGACCCAGTACTTC.

As to this clone: Other DNA sequences in this specimen translate into the identical CDR3. The chain uses TRBV5-1 and TRBJ1-1, with TRBD1 matching 10 bases. This CDR3 contains 14 residues. J lost 5 bases, V lost 5 bases, and 6 bases had no gene match. Germline V gene sequence: CDR1 SGHRS, CDR2 YFSETQ. CDR3 nucleotides: TGCGCCAGCAGTCCGCCGGGACAGGGGACTGAAGCTTTCTTT. Residues: CASSPPGQGTEAFF.

The V and J genes are TRBV28 and TRBJ2-5; D remains ambiguous. This CDR3 is built from 13 residues. V dropped 1 base and J dropped 0 bases, with 3 bases sitting between them. The germline V gene has CDR1 MDHEN and CDR2 SYDVKM. For the CDR3, the DNA is TGTGCCAGCAGTTTATTACACCAAGAGACCCAGTACTTC. Encoded protein: CASSLLHQETQYF. The whole variable domain, remainder taken from reference TRBV28 and TRBJ2-5, is DVKVTQSSRYLVKRTGEKVFLECVQDMDHENMFWYRQDPGLGLRLIYFSYDVKMKEKGDIPEGYSVSREKKERFSLILESASTNQTSMYLCASSLLHQETQYFGPGTRLLVL.

The J gene is TRBJ2-7, the V gene TRBV6-9, with 9 bases identical to TRBD2. Looked up from germline, CDR1 is MNHGY and CDR2 is SVAAGI. This CDR3 spans 17 amino acids. V lost 5 bases, J lost 3 bases, and 14 bases stayed unmatched. The CDR3 region has the DNA TGTGCCAGCAGTCAACCAGCTCGTAGCGGGAGTGACTACGAGCAGTACTTC. This codes for CASSQPARSGSDYEQYF.

This clone was recorded only once. The chain joins TRBV28 to TRBJ2-7; 7 bases line up with TRBD1. This CDR3 is 15 amino acids long. The ends lost 6 bases at V and 3 bases at J; junction bases unmatched: 11. The germline CDR1 and CDR2 sequences are MDHEN and SYDVKM. As DNA, the CDR3 is TGTGCCAGCAGGATCCGGGACAGTCTTTACTACGAGCAGTACTTC. Translated: CASRIRDSLYYEQYF.

V gene TRBV19 combines with J gene TRBJ1-1, with 9 bases matching TRBD1. CDR3 length: 15 amino acids. CDR1 LNHDA and CDR2 SQIVND come from the germline V gene (reference sequence). V lost 8 bases and J lost 5; bases outside the gene matches: 12. The chain's CDR3 is CASSWTGAPGTEAFF. In DNA form, the CDR3 reads TGTGCCAGTTCTTGGACAGGGGCCCCCGGGACTGAAGCTTTCTTT.

This chain links TRBV25-1 with TRBJ2-7; D gene unclear. The CDR3 is made up of 10 amino acids. Trimming left V 7 bases short and J 7 bases short, with 8 bases between. Germline lookup yields CDR1 MGHDK and CDR2 SYGVNS. In DNA, the CDR3 is TGTGCCAGCATTGCCACGGAGCAGTACTTC. Its translation is CASIATEQYF.

This chain joins TRBV28 and TRBJ2-7, with a weak D call TRBD2 (6 bases). There are 16 residues in the CDR3. With 5 bases removed from V and 3 bases from J, the gap between germline ends came to 20 bases. Germline V gives CDR1 MDHEN, CDR2 SYDVKM. CDR3 residues: CASSLFAAGLYYEQYF. The CDR3 coding sequence is TGTGCCAGCAGTCTTTTTGCCGCGGGGCTTTACTACGAGCAGTACTTC.

J is TRBJ1-3 and V is TRBV6-4, with 7 bases aligning to TRBD1. This CDR3 contains 17 residues. The germline gives CDR1 MRHNA, CDR2 SNTAGT. After removal of 0 bases from V and 0 bases from J, the junction contained 5 bases not matched to a gene. The chain's CDR3 is CASSDSDRPSSGNTIYF. The CDR3 nucleotides read TGTGCCAGCAGTGACTCGGACAGGCCGAGCTCTGGAAACACCATATATTTT.

The chain joins TRBV27 to TRBJ2-7, with a tentative D call TRBD1 (6 bases). The length of the CDR3 is 14 residues. The ends were cut back, 3 bases at V and 3 bases at J, with 12 bases in the middle. Germline values: CDR1 MNHEY, CDR2 SMNVEV (reference sequence). CDR3 DNA: TGTGCCAGCAGTTTCGCGGCAGGGGTCTACGAGCAGTACTTC. It is translated as CASSFAAGVYEQYF.

This rearrangement joins TRBV28 to TRBJ1-3; no clear D gene. The CDR3 consists of 14 residues. Trimming removed 4 bases from V and 0 bases from J, with 7 bases in between. Germline CDR1 and CDR2: MDHEN and SYDVKM. This chain's CDR3 is CASSSRSSGNTIYF. The CDR3 DNA follows: TGTGCCAGCAGTTCCCGATCCTCTGGAAACACCATATATTTT.

The gene calls are TRBV28 and TRBJ2-1; D remains ambiguous. This CDR3 region has 11 residues. Trimming removed 10 bases at V and 0 bases at J, with 4 bases between. Germline CDR1 and CDR2: MDHEN and SYDVKM. CDR3 amino acids: CATSSYNEQFF. CDR3 nucleotides: TGTGCCACGAGCTCCTACAATGAGCAGTTCTTC. Supplemented by reference TRBV28 and TRBJ2-1, the full variable domain reads DVKVTQSSRYLVKRTGEKVFLECVQDMDHENMFWYRQDPGLGLRLIYFSYDVKMKEKGDIPEGYSVSREKKERFSLILESASTNQTSMYLCATSSYNEQFFGPGTRLTVL.

This chain joins TRBV2 and TRBJ2-1; possible D gene TRBD2, 6 bases. Germline V gives CDR1 SNHLY, CDR2 FYNNEI. The V gene lost 8 bases and the J gene lost 3 bases, with 14 bases spanning the gap. This CDR3 spans 14 amino acids. CDR3 nucleotide sequence: TGTGCCAGCCGGGACTCTCGACACTACAATGAGCAGTTCTTC. This codes for CASRDSRHYNEQFF.

This clone was recorded only once. The chain links TRBV7-9 to TRBJ2-3, with D perhaps being TRBD1 or TRBD2 (5 bases each). V lost 3 bases to trimming and J lost 0 bases, with 13 bases between them. Germline assignment: CDR1 SEHNR and CDR2 FQNEAQ (reference sequence). The CDR3 runs 16 residues. CDR3 in DNA: TGTGCCAGCAGCTTGGACGGATGGGACAGCACAGATACGCAGTATTTT. Amino acids: CASSLDGWDSTDTQYF.

This chain connects TRBV27 to TRBJ2-7; a weak D match, TRBD1 (6 bases). V was shortened by 3 bases and J by 2 bases, with 11 bases between the two germline ends. Germline CDR1 MNHEY, CDR2 SMNVEV (reference sequence). There are 14 residues in the CDR3. CDR3 sequence reads: CASSFLGGPYEQYF. CDR3 in DNA: TGTGCCAGCAGTTTTCTTGGGGGCCCCTACGAGCAGTACTTC.

The chain uses TRBV19 and TRBJ2-2, with D possibly TRBD2 on 5 matching bases. Trimming shortened V by 5 bases and J by 0 bases, and 10 bases separated the two germline ends. The germline CDR1 and CDR2 sequences are LNHDA and SQIVND (reference sequence). The CDR3 covers 15 residues. The CDR3 reads CASSAPRANTGELFF. The DNA for the CDR3 is TGTGCCAGTAGTGCCCCGAGGGCGAACACCGGGGAGCTGTTTTTT.